This record covers a single TCR beta chain. These data come from a study of PD-1 blockade in classical Hodgkin lymphoma. With no exception, relapse followed autologous stem cell transplantation in all patients, and brentuximab vedotin exposure varied. Profiling relied on immunoSEQ multiplex PCR, and the TCRdb table lists in-frame clones only, not all of them. The sample records roughly 150,000 clones, 78% being singletons. The sequence was collected from a human donor with classical Hodgkin lymphoma. Sample: peripheral blood mononuclear cells (PBMCs), taken before the second cycle of nivolumab.

The CDR3 sequence: CASSYSGQGGYGYTF. The CDR3 DNA reads as TGTGCCAGCAGTTACTCGGGACAGGGAGGCTATGGCTACACCTTC. The J gene is TRBJ1-2, the V gene TRBV6-5; TRBD1 aligns across 9 bases. The CDR3 is 15 residues long. Germline CDR1 reads MNHEY; CDR2 reads SVGAGI. The V and J ends lost 0 bases and 4 bases, in that order; junction bases with no gene match: 3.